The 23 T cell receptor beta chains reported below all come from one sample, sequenced in a study of blood T cell repertoires in COVID-19 (TCRdb year 2020). The library was prepared using the immunoSEQ multiplex PCR assay. TCRdb obtained this table from immuneACCESS and retained in-frame rearrangements with V and J assigned. These tables miss some clones; where compared with another copy, unresolved V genes account for less than half of the shortfall, and the remainder is unexplained. Counted in this sample were approximately 350,000 clones; 88% of them appeared once. The ten top clones hold about 6.7% of the sample. Source material: peripheral blood. These receptors were obtained from a woman in her 70s with COVID-19, enrolled during active disease.

This clone was counted a single time. The chain couples TRBV4-2 to TRBJ1-3, with a weak D call TRBD1 (5 bases). V lost 1 base and J 6 bases, leaving 10 bases between the germline ends. The CDR3 consists of 14 residues. Germline CDR1 is LGHNA and CDR2 is YNFKEQ. As DNA, the CDR3 is TGTGCCAGCAGCCAAGGGGCAGGGTCAAACACCATATATTTT. Translating gives CASSQGAGSNTIYF.

The chain employs TRBV5-1 and TRBJ1-4, with 7 bases identical to TRBD1. CDR3 length equals 17 residues. J was trimmed by 8 bases and V by 4 bases; bases with no gene match: 17. Germline lookup yields CDR1 SGHRS and CDR2 YFSETQ. The CDR3 DNA reads as TGCGCCAGCAGCGCCGCCCCTCTAGGGGGCGCGGGAGAAAAACTGTTTTTT. Amino acids: CASSAAPLGGAGEKLFF.

This clone appeared a few times. The V call is TRBV5-6, the J call TRBJ2-6, with D perhaps TRBD1 (5 bases). Trimming stripped 0 bases from V and 4 bases from J, with 8 bases between. The CDR3 runs 15 residues. CDR1 and CDR2 (germline): SGHDT, YYEEEE. CDR3 DNA: TGTGCCAGCAGCTTGGGGACATGGGGGGCCAACGTCCTGACTTTC. Protein sequence: CASSLGTWGANVLTF.

This chain joins TRBV28 and TRBJ2-2; the match to TRBD1 covers 8 bases. The V gene's germline CDR1 is MDHEN and CDR2 SYDVKM. J lost 4 bases, V lost 7 bases, and 8 bases had no gene match. The CDR3 is 15 residues long. Here the CDR3 reads CASNYGTGATGELFF. The CDR3 nucleotides read TGTGCCAGCAATTACGGGACAGGAGCCACCGGGGAGCTGTTTTTT.

The chain recombines TRBV7-7 with TRBJ2-7; D call uncertain. Germline V gene sequence: CDR1 SSHAT, CDR2 FNYEAQ (reference sequence). This CDR3 spans 11 amino acids. Trimming shortened V by 8 bases and J by 3 bases, and 8 bases separated the two germline ends. The CDR3 sequence: CASPVVYEQYF. CDR3 bases: TGTGCCAGCCCCGTCGTCTACGAGCAGTACTTC.

The V and J genes are TRBV21-1 and TRBJ1-4; the table's D call, TRBD1, has no DNA check behind it. TRBV21-1 is reported as a pseudogene. This CDR3 region has 13 residues. The CDR3 DNA reads as TGTGCCAGCAGACAGGGTCCTAATGAAAAACTGTTTTTT. Protein product: CASRQGPNEKLFF.

The chain joins TRBV19 to TRBJ1-1; 9 positions match TRBD1. The junction had 8 bases not matched to a gene; V was cut back by 5 bases and J by 4 bases. Germline V lookup: CDR1 LNHDA, CDR2 SQIVND (reference sequence). CDR3 length: 15 amino acids. CDR3 residues: CASSYRDRALTEAFF. The CDR3 DNA reads TGTGCCAGTAGTTATCGGGACAGGGCCCTCACTGAAGCTTTCTTT.

The genes are TRBV18 and TRBJ1-2, with 8 bases that match TRBD1. Germline trimming cut 6 bases from V and 5 bases from J; bases unmatched to any gene: 20. The CDR3 is made up of 18 amino acids. Germline-derived CDR1 and CDR2 are KGHSH and LQKENI. The CDR3 DNA follows: TGTGCCAGCTCCCACCGCACACCAGACAGGGGAGGAATTTATGGCTACACCTTC. This sequence encodes CASSHRTPDRGGIYGYTF.

This clone was detected only a few times. Within the sample, other DNA sequences also encode this same CDR3. The V gene is TRBV24-1, the J gene TRBJ2-3, with D possibly matching TRBD2 (6 bases). CDR1 is KGHDR and CDR2 is SFDVKD in the germline V gene. Trimming removed 9 bases at V and 0 bases at J, with 12 bases between. The CDR3 has 14 amino acids. In DNA, the CDR3 is TGTGCCACCTCCCCTGGAGGGAGCACAGATACGCAGTATTTT. Amino acid sequence: CATSPGGSTDTQYF.

The genes are TRBV5-1 and TRBJ1-1, with D tentatively TRBD1 (5 bases). The V gene's germline CDR1 is SGHRS and CDR2 YFSETQ. This CDR3 region has 15 residues. V dropped 4 bases and J dropped 1 base, with 14 bases sitting between them. The CDR3 DNA reads TGCGCCAGCAGCCCGGGGGACGCCAAGAACACTGAAGCTTTCTTT. Its protein product is CASSPGDAKNTEAFF. Combining the CDR3 with reference TRBV5-1 and TRBJ1-1 gives the whole variable domain KAGVTQTPRYLIKTRGQQVTLSCSPISGHRSVSWYQQTPGQGLQFLFEYFSETQRNKGNFPGRFSGRQFSNSRSEMNVSTLELGDSALYLCASSPGDAKNTEAFFGQGTRLTVV.

The J gene is TRBJ2-3, the V gene TRBV7-9; 12 nucleotides match TRBD2. Germline lookup yields CDR1 SEHNR and CDR2 FQNEAQ (reference sequence). Trimming removed 5 bases from V and 3 bases from J; junction bases left unmatched: 6. The CDR3 loop spans 16 amino acids. This CDR3 reads CASSKGGLAGTDTQYF. The CDR3 region has the DNA TGTGCCAGCAGCAAAGGCGGACTAGCGGGGACAGATACGCAGTATTTT.

V usage is TRBV7-2 and J usage is TRBJ2-2; TRBD2 matches 8 bases. V dropped 4 bases and J dropped 4; count of bases not matched to a gene: 8. The CDR3 spans 16 residues. From germline, CDR1 is SGHTA and CDR2 FQGNSA. The CDR3 DNA is TGTGCCAGCAGCTCCGGGGGGGCTCCGGGCACCGGGGAGCTGTTTTTT. The encoded protein is CASSSGGAPGTGELFF.

This clone has a handful of counts. The chain joins TRBV27 to TRBJ1-1, with 7 bases matching TRBD1. This CDR3 contains 15 residues. Per the germline V gene, CDR1 is MNHEY and CDR2 is SMNVEV (reference sequence). The trim removed 3 bases at V and 0 bases at J, leaving 4 bases unmatched. The CDR3 here is CASSFLTGVNTEAFF. CDR3 DNA: TGTGCCAGCAGTTTCCTTACAGGGGTGAACACTGAAGCTTTCTTT.

Points on this clone: At the DNA level, this CDR3 is encoded by other sequences in the same sample as well. CDR3 bases: TGTGCCAGCAGCTTGGGGGGGGATTCACCCCTCCACTTT. It translates to CASSLGGDSPLHF. This chain uses TRBV7-8 with TRBJ1-6; D is perhaps TRBD1 (5 bases). CDR3 size: 13 residues. Trimming took 3 bases from V and 8 from J, leaving 8 bases between them. CDR1 SGHVS and CDR2 FQNEAQ come from the germline V gene.

The rearrangement links TRBV29-1 to TRBJ1-1; TRBD1 aligns across 9 bases. CDR1 and CDR2 (germline): SQVTM, ANQGSEA. Germline trimming cut 3 bases from V and 2 bases from J; bases unmatched to any gene: 4. This CDR3 has 14 residues. For the CDR3, the DNA is TGCAGCGTTGACCCGGGACAGGGAAACACTGAAGCTTTCTTT. Protein product: CSVDPGQGNTEAFF.

The genes are TRBV24-1 and TRBJ1-5, with D hard to call. The germline V and J ends were trimmed by 5 bases and 6 bases, with 13 bases remaining between them. Germline CDR1 is KGHDR and CDR2 is SFDVKD. The CDR3 has 14 amino acids. CDR3 protein: CATSAQPFSQPQHF. In DNA form, the CDR3 reads TGTGCCACCAGTGCACAGCCGTTCAGTCAGCCCCAGCATTTT.

Only one count was recorded for this clone. The chain employs TRBV5-6 and TRBJ1-4; D perhaps matches TRBD1 (6 bases). The V end was cut by 5 bases, the J end by 8 bases, with 16 bases between. Germline lookup yields CDR1 SGHDT and CDR2 YYEEEE. The CDR3 length is 14 residues. The CDR3 spells CASSLRGSWEKLFF. CDR3 sequence (DNA): TGTGCCAGCAGTTTGAGGGGGTCATGGGAAAAACTGTTTTTT.

CDR3 region: CASGLGRGITDTQYF. Here the CDR3 DNA reads TGTGCTAGTGGTTTGGGAAGGGGGATAACAGATACGCAGTATTTT. The chain couples TRBV12-5 to TRBJ2-3; D is possibly TRBD1 (6 bases). In germline, CDR1 is LGHNT, CDR2 FRNRAP. Trimming stripped 1 base from V and 3 bases from J, with 11 bases between. CDR3 length: 15 residues.

The V and J genes are TRBV12-5 and TRBJ2-1, with 7 bases lining up with TRBD1. There are 14 residues in the CDR3. The ends lost 1 base at V and 3 bases at J; junction bases unmatched: 0. Germline CDR1 LGHNT, CDR2 FRNRAP. CDR3 residues: CASGLGQGYNEQFF. Here the CDR3 DNA reads TGTGCTAGTGGTTTGGGACAGGGCTACAATGAGCAGTTCTTC.

This chain links TRBV7-2 with TRBJ1-4, with D possibly TRBD1 on 5 matching bases. This CDR3 comprises 17 residues. CDR1 and CDR2 (germline): SGHTA, FQGNSA. V lost 4 bases and J lost 8, with 23 bases in between. This CDR3 is CASSSRPQGPIGEKLFF. CDR3 bases: TGTGCCAGCAGCTCAAGGCCCCAGGGCCCGATCGGCGAAAAACTGTTTTTT.

The J gene is TRBJ2-7, the V gene TRBV5-5; the match to TRBD2 covers 8 bases. V dropped 4 bases and J dropped 6; count of bases not matched to a gene: 12. Germline V gives CDR1 SGHKS, CDR2 YYEKEE (reference sequence). The CDR3 is made up of 15 amino acids. Here the CDR3 reads CASSLRTSRPGEQYF. The DNA of the CDR3 is TGTGCCAGCAGCCTCAGGACTAGCCGACCGGGCGAGCAGTACTTC.

This chain links TRBV13 with TRBJ2-5; 9 bases align to TRBD2. CDR1 is PRHDT, CDR2 FYEKMQ, per germline (reference sequence). V dropped 3 bases and J dropped 5; count of bases not matched to a gene: 4. The CDR3 is made up of 14 amino acids. As DNA, the CDR3 is TGTGCCAGCAGCTTGGAGCGGGGGGCGGAGACCCAGTACTTC. Its protein is CASSLERGAETQYF. The full variable domain, completed using reference TRBV13 and TRBJ2-5, is AAGVIQSPRHLIKEKRETATLKCYPIPRHDTVYWYQQGPGQDPQFLISFYEKMQSDKGSIPDRFSAQQFSDYHSELNMSSLELGDSALYFCASSLERGAETQYFGPGTRLLVL.

The J gene is TRBJ2-1, the V gene TRBV15; D perhaps matches TRBD1 (7 bases). V lost 3 bases and J 4 bases, leaving 10 bases between the germline ends. The CDR3 has 14 residues. Germline loops: CDR1 LNHNV, CDR2 YYDKDF (reference sequence). DNA for the CDR3: TGTGCCACCAGCAGGCGGGACAGATACAATGAGCAGTTCTTC. It codes for CATSRRDRYNEQFF.